This entry is about one TCR beta chain. This specimen includes other DNA sequences encoding the same CDR3. Trimming left V 0 bases short and J 1 base short, with 7 bases between. Germline V lookup: CDR1 SGHRS, CDR2 YFSETQ. The CDR3 contains 14 residues. This sample is drawn from a study of blood T cell repertoires in COVID-19. Study overall: The samples span acute and convalescent COVID-19 from the United States, Italy and Spain. Sample material is recorded as cDNA or gDNA derived from T cells, B-cell-depleted T cells, or PBMCs.

Measured with immunoSEQ multiplex PCR; TCRdb has only the in-frame clones, and not every one. This sample has 470,000 or so clones, with 80% to 90% found just once. The chain employs TRBV5-1 and TRBJ1-1, with D possibly TRBD1 on 6 matching bases. The origin of this receptor is a woman aged 25 to 39 with acute or convalescent COVID-19. The sample consisted of peripheral blood. CDR3 bases: TGCGCCAGCAGCTTGGGCAGGGGGAACACTGAAGCTTTCTTT. It encodes CASSLGRGNTEAFF.